The 19 T cell receptor beta chains below all came from one sample that was sequenced in a study of cytomegalovirus exposure and HLA in healthy donors. The PCR was carried out with 60 Vbeta primers and 13 Jbeta primers. The data were produced by immunoSEQ multiplex PCR, yet TCRdb's version contains in-frame clones alone and is incomplete. This table has hundreds of thousands of clones, roughly 90% appearing once. The sequenced sample consisted of PBMCs. These receptors all stem from a young woman in good health and CMV-seronegative.

This chain uses TRBV5-1 with TRBJ2-3; a weak D match, TRBD2 (5 bases). CDR3 length: 14 residues. Trimming pared 0 bases from V and 2 bases from J, leaving 7 bases between. In germline, CDR1 is SGHRS, CDR2 YFSETQ. The DNA for the CDR3 is TGCGCCAGCAGCTTGGCAGCGGCCACAGATACGCAGTATTTT. Amino acid sequence: CASSLAAATDTQYF.

The V and J genes are TRBV7-2 and TRBJ2-4, with 10 bases identical to TRBD2. The CDR3 runs to 15 residues. Trimming took 2 bases from V and 7 from J; bases not matched to a gene: 5. CDR1 SGHTA and CDR2 FQGNSA come from the germline V gene. CDR3 DNA sequence: TGTGCCAGCAGCTTACAGCGGGGGGGCCACAACATTCAGTACTTC. It specifies CASSLQRGGHNIQYF. Looking up the rest from reference TRBV7-2 and TRBJ2-4 gives the full variable domain: GAGVSQSPSNKVTEKGKDVELRCDPISGHTALYWYRQSLGQGLEFLIYFQGNSAPDKSGLPSDRFSAERTGGSVSTLTIQRTQQEDSAVYLCASSLQRGGHNIQYFGAGTRLSVL.

This rearrangement joins TRBV13 to TRBJ1-1, with 7 nucleotides matching TRBD1. V dropped 5 bases and J dropped 7; count of bases not matched to a gene: 7. This CDR3 has 13 residues. Germline CDR1 reads PRHDT; CDR2 reads FYEKMQ (reference sequence). The CDR3 region has the DNA TGTGCCAGCAGCCTTGGGAGGACAGGTGAAGCTTTCTTT. Amino acids: CASSLGRTGEAFF.

The gene calls are TRBV10-3 and TRBJ1-2; 9 nucleotides agree with TRBD1. The germline V gene has CDR1 ENHRY and CDR2 SYGVKD. V was pared by 2 bases and J by 0 bases, with 1 base of the junction left unmatched. The CDR3 length is 15 residues. CDR3 region: CAISEGDRANYGYTF. The CDR3, as DNA: TGTGCCATCAGTGAGGGGGACAGGGCTAACTATGGCTACACCTTC.

This clone has only a few counts. The rearrangement uses TRBV4-1 and TRBJ1-6; D unresolved. The CDR3 loop spans 17 amino acids. V was clipped by 1 base and J by 12 bases, with 22 bases between them. Per the germline V gene, CDR1 is MGHRA and CDR2 is YSYEKL. The CDR3 nucleotides are TGCGCCAGCAGCCAAGGACGCCTTACATCGTTACAGTTACCCCTCCACTTT. Protein sequence: CASSQGRLTSLQLPLHF.

A few counts support this clone. V is TRBV10-1 and J is TRBJ2-1; 10 nucleotides align to TRBD1. Germline values: CDR1 WNHNN, CDR2 SYGVQD (reference sequence). The CDR3 is made up of 15 amino acids. V lost 2 bases to trimming and J lost 4 bases; unmatched junction nucleotides: 2. CDR3 bases: TGCGCCAGCAGTGAGGACAGGGGGCTATACAATGAGCAGTTCTTC. This codes for CASSEDRGLYNEQFF.

The genes are TRBV5-1 and TRBJ2-7; 7 nucleotides match TRBD1. The CDR3 length is 16 residues. Per germline, CDR1 SGHRS and CDR2 YFSETQ. Losses at the gene ends were 0 bases for V and 0 bases for J; bases not matched to a gene: 6. This CDR3 is CASSLAEDRPSYEQYF. Written as DNA, the CDR3 is TGCGCCAGCAGCTTGGCGGAGGACAGGCCCTCCTACGAGCAGTACTTC.

This chain joins TRBV19 and TRBJ1-5; D unresolved. Germline V CDR1 and CDR2: LNHDA, SQIVND (reference sequence). V was shortened by 4 bases and J by 5 bases, with 9 bases between the two germline ends. The CDR3 has 13 amino acids. The CDR3 DNA reads as TGTGCCAGTAGTACGGGGATCGATCAGCCCCAGCATTTT. It is translated as CASSTGIDQPQHF.

This rearrangement joins TRBV19 to TRBJ2-5; 8 nucleotides agree with TRBD1. V gave up 8 bases and J gave up 4 bases; unmatched junction bases: 15. The CDR3 spans 16 residues. In germline, CDR1 is LNHDA, CDR2 SQIVND (reference sequence). CDR3 region: CASGHRGQGRSETQYF. For the CDR3, the DNA is TGTGCCAGTGGTCACCGCGGACAGGGACGGTCAGAGACCCAGTACTTC.

V usage is TRBV6-1 and J usage is TRBJ1-2; TRBD1 aligns across 9 bases. With 9 bases clipped from V and 2 bases from J, the junction kept 7 bases outside the gene matches. The CDR3 is made up of 14 amino acids. CDR1 and CDR2 (germline): MNHNS, SASEGT. The CDR3 reads CASTPGTGNYGYTF. CDR3 in DNA: TGTGCCAGTACCCCCGGGACAGGGAACTATGGCTACACCTTC.

V is TRBV2 and J is TRBJ1-1; the D gene is possibly TRBD1 (5 bases). V lost 4 bases, J lost 3 bases, and 12 bases lay in between. CDR3 size: 14 residues. The germline V gene has CDR1 SNHLY and CDR2 FYNNEI. DNA for the CDR3: TGTGCCAGCAGTGTCTCTGGGGGGTACACTGAAGCTTTCTTT. Translated, it gives CASSVSGGYTEAFF.

This chain links TRBV14 with TRBJ1-2, with 10 bases aligning to TRBD1. There are 17 residues in the CDR3. The V gene end was trimmed by 2 bases and the J gene end by 1 base; junction bases not matched to a gene: 7. Germline CDR1 is SGHDN and CDR2 is FVKESK. The CDR3 here is CASSQTGTGDINYGYTF. As DNA, the CDR3 is TGTGCCAGCAGCCAAACCGGGACAGGGGATATTAACTATGGCTACACCTTC.

This clone appeared once. The chain has TRBV9 and TRBJ2-5; D gene ambiguous. Gene TRBJ2-7 matches the end of the DNA better, so the J call may be wrong. This CDR3 has 14 residues. Germline assignment: CDR1 SGDLS and CDR2 YYNGEE. CDR3: CASSVGRLTYEQYF. For the CDR3, the DNA is TGTGCCAGCAGCGTAGGTCGCCTTACCTACGAGCAGTACTTC.

V usage is TRBV7-9 and J usage is TRBJ2-7; 10 bases align to TRBD2. CDR1 is SEHNR and CDR2 is FQNEAQ in the germline V gene (reference sequence). Trimming at V came to 6 bases and at J to 6 bases, leaving 8 bases not matched to a gene. CDR3 length: 14 residues. The CDR3, as DNA: TGTGCCAGCAGAAACCCTAGCGGGAGTCCCGAGCAGTACTTC. Translating gives CASRNPSGSPEQYF.

V is TRBV4-2 and J is TRBJ2-3; 10 bases align to TRBD2. The germline V gene encodes CDR1 LGHNA and CDR2 YNFKEQ. This CDR3 has 16 residues. J lost 4 bases, V lost 4 bases, and 8 bases had no gene match. The CDR3 DNA follows: TGTGCCAGCAGCCTAGTACTAGCGGGAAAGTCAGATACGCAGTATTTT. It specifies CASSLVLAGKSDTQYF.

The rearrangement joins TRBV29-1 to TRBJ1-4; 9 nucleotides line up with TRBD1. Germline V lookup: CDR1 SQVTM, CDR2 ANQGSEA. The CDR3 totals 13 residues. After removal of 3 bases from V and 5 bases from J, the junction contained 1 base not matched to a gene. Here the CDR3 reads CSVDDRGNEKLFF. The CDR3 region has the DNA TGCAGCGTTGATGACAGGGGGAATGAAAAACTGTTTTTT.

This clone has more than one count but fewer than ten. The rearrangement joins TRBV6-5 to TRBJ1-4; no reliable D call. CDR1 and CDR2 from the germline V gene are MNHEY and SVGAGI. Trimming pared 4 bases from V and 11 bases from J, leaving 14 bases between. The CDR3 sequence is 13 residues long. CDR3 sequence: CASSFLSGRKLFF. The CDR3 region has the DNA TGTGCCAGCAGTTTTTTATCCGGTCGGAAACTGTTTTTT.

This chain links TRBV29-1 with TRBJ2-5; 8 nucleotides match TRBD1. The closer fit of TRBJ2-7 to the DNA end suggests the J call may be wrong. This CDR3 is built from 13 residues. Germline V gene sequence: CDR1 SQVTM, CDR2 ANQGSEA. In DNA, the CDR3 is TGCAGCGTTGAGGGACAGGTCCGCGCCGAGCAGTACTTC. Protein product: CSVEGQVRAEQYF.

A few counts support this clone. The chain has TRBV10-3 and TRBJ2-7; D is perhaps TRBD1 (6 bases). Germline CDR1 and CDR2: ENHRY and SYGVKD. V lost 9 bases to trimming and J lost 0 bases, with 15 bases between them. The CDR3 has 14 residues. CDR3 DNA sequence: TGTGCCATTAGAACAGACAGGAGCTCCTACGAGCAGTACTTC. Residues: CAIRTDRSSYEQYF.